One T cell receptor beta chain is described in this entry. The specificity of this receptor is unknown. Sequencer: Illumina HiSeq 2000. TCR beta cDNA libraries were prepared using 5'RACE template switching, which introduced a universal primer site and unique molecular identifiers. Priming for cDNA synthesis came from the TCR beta constant segment, and two successive PCR amplification steps followed. As for how the authors treated the data: MIGEC handled demultiplexing of the reads and grouping by UMI, while MiTCR was used to assemble and quantify clonotypes. To remove erroneous sequences, TCR cDNA sequences were retained only when supported by two or more reads. The tcR package was used for downstream repertoire analysis, with clonotypes matched between fractions based on CDR3 nucleotide sequence plus V segment. VDJmatch was used to annotate antigen specificity against VDJdb, with one amino acid substitution allowed in CDR3. TCRdb reprocessed the reads into one record per CDR3 protein sequence, lacking DNA. Clone size and V and J calls follow TCRdb, not the original study. The table of this sample itemizes some 150,000 distinct CDR3 sequences. 9.5% to 15% of the sample comes from the top ten.

These data are taken from a study of T cells expressing NK-cell markers (dated by TCRdb to 2018 to 2020). About the investigation overall: In sorted CD3+CD56+NKG2C+, CD3+CD56+NKG2C- and CD3+CD56-NKG2C+ T-cell subsets from 7 or 8 donors, TCR beta-chain repertoires were profiled. Randomly selected healthy volunteers, three men and five women, were used as the eight sequenced donors. Seven of the eight sequenced donors were HCMV-seropositive and one was HCMV-seronegative. Illumina HiSeq 2000/2500, MiSeq or NextSeq was used to sequence libraries as 2 x 150 bp reads. Broad study findings and their caveats: It remained unclear whether the expanded NKG2C-expressing T cell clones were specific for HCMV antigens. Those dominant clonotypes were again the most abundant among CD3+CD56-NKG2C+ cells in a few donors, at about 25-60.1%. In six or seven donors, the dominant CD3+CD56+NKG2C+ clonotypes ranked among the top 10 CD8+ clonotypes, making up roughly 1.0-7.5% of CD8+ T cells.

HCMV serostatus was determined by detecting HCMV-specific IgG in serum with a commercial ELISA kit. Ficoll density gradient centrifugation was used to isolate peripheral blood mononuclear cells from blood. Looking up the germline V gene yields CDR1 SGHTA and CDR2 FQGNSA. The CDR3 sequence holds 12 residues, the cysteine and phenylalanine included. No DNA appears here. The rearranged segments are TRBV7-2 and TRBJ2-3. This TCR was sampled from a man in his late teens or twenties in good health. Donor details come from another sample of the same person, matched by shared clones. Sequencing input: blood T cells: a sorted CD56 or NKG2C T cell subset, CD4+ or CD8+ T cells, or bulk PBMC T cells (not recorded which). The CDR3 here reads CASSLGLDTQYF.